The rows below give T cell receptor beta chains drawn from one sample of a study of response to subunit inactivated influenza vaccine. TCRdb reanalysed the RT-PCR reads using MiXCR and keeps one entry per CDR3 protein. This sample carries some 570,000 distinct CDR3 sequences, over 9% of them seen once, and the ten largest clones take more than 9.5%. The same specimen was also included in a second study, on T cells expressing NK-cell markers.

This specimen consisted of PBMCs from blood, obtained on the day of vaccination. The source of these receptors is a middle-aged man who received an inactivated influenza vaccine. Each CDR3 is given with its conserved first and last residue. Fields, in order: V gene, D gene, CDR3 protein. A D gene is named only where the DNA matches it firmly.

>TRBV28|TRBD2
CASRLVVLRGVISYNEQFF
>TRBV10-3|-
CAISEQRSYEQYF
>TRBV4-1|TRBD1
CASSLRTGQGNTQYF
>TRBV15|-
CATSRVNEKLFF
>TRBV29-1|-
CSVVGGPPPYNEQFF
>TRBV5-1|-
CASSSGTGYNEQFF
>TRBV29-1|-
CSVEDLVVEETQYF
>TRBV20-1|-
CSLTGRGHMETQYF
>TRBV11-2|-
CASSLMIGGVHGELFF
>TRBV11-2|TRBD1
CASSLRTGIGRTGNTIYF
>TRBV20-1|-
CGAKPQAPYEQYF
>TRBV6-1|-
CASIFSGTGNTGELFF
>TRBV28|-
CASRAGRSGANVLTF
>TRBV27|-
CASSLLDNSPLHF
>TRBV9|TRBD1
CASSATNRGANYGYTF
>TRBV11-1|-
CASGGTTNTGELFF
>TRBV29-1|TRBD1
CSVGRQGQEQFF
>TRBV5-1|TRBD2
CASSLTSGRQDTQYF
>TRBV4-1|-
CASSQGPAGNTIYF
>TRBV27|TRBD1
CASSLSGAGGFNQPQHF
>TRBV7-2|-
CASSLTGGWGYTF
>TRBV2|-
CASSAGGSLHEQYF
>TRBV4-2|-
CASSSQPRGGYEQYF
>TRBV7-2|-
CASSFGRQSYTDTQYF
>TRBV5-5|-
CASSLIVGEKLFF
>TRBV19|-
CASSNPAEAGRTGELFF
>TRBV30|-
CAWTYSPGRWFF
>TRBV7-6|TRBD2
CASSAGRGTSETDTQYF
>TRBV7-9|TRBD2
CASSRTAGPSTDTQYF
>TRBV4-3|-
CASSQETANTEAFF
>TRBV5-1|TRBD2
CASSWEAGRNIQYF
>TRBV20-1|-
CSARDGSGTGELFF
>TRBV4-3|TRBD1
CASTKDRGHADTQYF
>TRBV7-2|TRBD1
CASSLNGAGTGEQFF
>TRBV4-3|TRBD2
CASSQDVWASGGNNEQFF
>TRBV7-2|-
CASSSPRDTSRWYEQYF
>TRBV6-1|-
CASRLQRNTGELFF
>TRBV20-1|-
CSAAAPGRAAGELFF
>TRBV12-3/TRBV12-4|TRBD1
CASSDIGGLVNTEAFF
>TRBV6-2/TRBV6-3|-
CASSYSIILGEQFF
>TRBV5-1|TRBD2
CASSLELAGSTDTQYF
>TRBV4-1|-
CASSQDQYTEAFF
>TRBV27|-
CASSQNRIPSSRQETQYF
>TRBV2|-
CASRPGRGTKYNEQFF
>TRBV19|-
CASKTGNQNSPLHF
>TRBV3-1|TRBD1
CASSRPTGGLSTDTQYF
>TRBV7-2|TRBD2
CASHVTRGANTGELFF
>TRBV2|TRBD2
CASSDGGAGGTDTQYF
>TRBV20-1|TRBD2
CSGRPGTSRQETQYF
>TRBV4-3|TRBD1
CASSPGTGNSPLHF
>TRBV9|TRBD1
CASSGRDRVVGNTIYF
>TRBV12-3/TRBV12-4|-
CASSLVSGSQDTQYF
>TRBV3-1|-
CASSQEVGGPKGHEQFF
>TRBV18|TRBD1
CASAIGTATEAFF
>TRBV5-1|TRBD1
CASSEGQGGEKLFF